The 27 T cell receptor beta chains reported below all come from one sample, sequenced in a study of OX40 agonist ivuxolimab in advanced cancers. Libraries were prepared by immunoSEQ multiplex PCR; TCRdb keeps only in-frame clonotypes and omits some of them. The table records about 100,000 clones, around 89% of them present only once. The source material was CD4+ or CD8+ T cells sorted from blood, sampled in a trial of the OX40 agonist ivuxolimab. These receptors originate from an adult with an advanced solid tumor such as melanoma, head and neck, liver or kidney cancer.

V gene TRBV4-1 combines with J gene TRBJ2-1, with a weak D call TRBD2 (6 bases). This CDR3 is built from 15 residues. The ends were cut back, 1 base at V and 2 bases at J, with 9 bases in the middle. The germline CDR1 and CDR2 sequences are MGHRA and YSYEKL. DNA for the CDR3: TGCGCCAGCAGCCAAGCCCGGGGGACCTACAATGAGCAGTTCTTC. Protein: CASSQARGTYNEQFF.

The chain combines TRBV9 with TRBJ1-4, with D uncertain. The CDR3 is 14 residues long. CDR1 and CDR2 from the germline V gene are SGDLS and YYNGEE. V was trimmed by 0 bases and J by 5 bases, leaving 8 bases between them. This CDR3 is CASSVDIGNEKLFF. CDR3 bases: TGTGCCAGCAGCGTAGATATCGGGAATGAAAAACTGTTTTTT.

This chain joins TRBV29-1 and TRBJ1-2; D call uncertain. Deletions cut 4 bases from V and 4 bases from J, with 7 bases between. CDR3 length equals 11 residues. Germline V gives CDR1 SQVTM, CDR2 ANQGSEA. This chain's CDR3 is CSVGQSYGYTF. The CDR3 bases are TGCAGCGTTGGCCAGTCCTATGGCTACACCTTC.

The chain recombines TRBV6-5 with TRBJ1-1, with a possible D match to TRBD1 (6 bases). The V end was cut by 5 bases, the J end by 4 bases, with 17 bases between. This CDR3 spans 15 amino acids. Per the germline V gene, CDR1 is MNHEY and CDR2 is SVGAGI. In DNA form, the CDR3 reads TGTGCCAGCAGTAAATTCAGGGGATCGAGCACTGAAGCTTTCTTT. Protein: CASSKFRGSSTEAFF.

The CDR3 protein is CASGTYEQYF. The CDR3 region has the DNA TGTGCCAGTGGAACCTACGAGCAGTACTTC. The V call is TRBV19, the J call TRBJ2-7; unclear D gene. This CDR3 spans 10 amino acids. The V end was cut by 8 bases, the J end by 2 bases, with 4 bases between. In germline, CDR1 is LNHDA, CDR2 SQIVND (reference sequence). The complete variable domain, with remaining parts taken from reference TRBV19 and TRBJ2-7, reads DGGITQSPKYLFRKEGQNVTLSCEQNLNHDAMYWYRQDPGQGLRLIYYSQIVNDFQKGDIAEGYSVSREKKESFPLTVTSAQKNPTAFYLCASGTYEQYFGPGTRLTVT.

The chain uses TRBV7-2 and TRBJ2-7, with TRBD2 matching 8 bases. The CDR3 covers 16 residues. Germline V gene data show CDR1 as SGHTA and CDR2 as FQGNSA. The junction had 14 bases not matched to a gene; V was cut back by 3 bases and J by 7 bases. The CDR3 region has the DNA TGTGCCAGCAGCTTGGGTCTTAGCGGGAAACGTTGGGAGCAGTACTTC. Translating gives CASSLGLSGKRWEQYF.

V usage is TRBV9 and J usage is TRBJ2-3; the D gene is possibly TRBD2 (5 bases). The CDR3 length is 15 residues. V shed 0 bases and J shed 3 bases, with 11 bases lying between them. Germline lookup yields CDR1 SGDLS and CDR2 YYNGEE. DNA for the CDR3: TGTGCCAGCAGCGTAGGCGGGTGGGAAACAGATACGCAGTATTTT. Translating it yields CASSVGGWETDTQYF.

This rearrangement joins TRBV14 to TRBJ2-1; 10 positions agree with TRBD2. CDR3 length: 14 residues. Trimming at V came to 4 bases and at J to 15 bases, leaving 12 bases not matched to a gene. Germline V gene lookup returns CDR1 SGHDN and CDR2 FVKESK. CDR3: CASSPTSGPGRAFF. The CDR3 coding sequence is TGTGCCAGCAGCCCGACTAGCGGGCCGGGCCGCGCGTTCTTC.

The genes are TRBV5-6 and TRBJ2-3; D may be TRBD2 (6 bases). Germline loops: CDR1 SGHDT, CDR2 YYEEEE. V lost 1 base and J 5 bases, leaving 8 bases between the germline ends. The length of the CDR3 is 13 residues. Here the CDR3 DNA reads TGTGCCAGCAGCTTGACGGGGGTAGATACGCAGTATTTT. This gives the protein CASSLTGVDTQYF.

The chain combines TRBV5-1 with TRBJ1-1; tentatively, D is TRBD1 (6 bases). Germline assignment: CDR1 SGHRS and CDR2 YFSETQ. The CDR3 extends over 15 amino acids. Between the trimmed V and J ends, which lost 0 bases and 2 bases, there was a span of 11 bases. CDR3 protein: CASSLDGGRNTEAFF. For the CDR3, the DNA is TGCGCCAGCAGCTTGGACGGGGGGCGAAACACTGAAGCTTTCTTT.

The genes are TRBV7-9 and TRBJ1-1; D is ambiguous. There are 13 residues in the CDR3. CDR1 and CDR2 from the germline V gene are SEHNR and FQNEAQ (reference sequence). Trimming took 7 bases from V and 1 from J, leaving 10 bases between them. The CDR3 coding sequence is TGTGCCAGCATTCCGGACTCGAACACTGAAGCTTTCTTT. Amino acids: CASIPDSNTEAFF. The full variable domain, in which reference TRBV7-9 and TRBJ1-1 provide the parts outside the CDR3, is DTGVSQNPRHKITKRGQNVTFRCDPISEHNRLYWYRQTLGQGPEFLTYFQNEAQLEKSRLLSDRFSAERPKGSFSTLEIQRTEQGDSAMYLCASIPDSNTEAFFGQGTRLTVV.

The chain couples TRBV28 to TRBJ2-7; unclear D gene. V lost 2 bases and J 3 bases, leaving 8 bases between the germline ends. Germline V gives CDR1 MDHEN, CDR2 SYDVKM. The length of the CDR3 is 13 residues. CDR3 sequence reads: CASSLGGYYEQYF. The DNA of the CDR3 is TGTGCCAGCAGTTTAGGCGGATACTACGAGCAGTACTTC.

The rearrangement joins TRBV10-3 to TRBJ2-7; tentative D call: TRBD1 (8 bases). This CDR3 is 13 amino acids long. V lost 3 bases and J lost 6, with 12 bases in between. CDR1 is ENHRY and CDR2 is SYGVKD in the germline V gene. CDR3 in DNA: TGTGCCATCAGTGACCACAGGGGGGGCGAGCAGTACTTC. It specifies CAISDHRGGEQYF.

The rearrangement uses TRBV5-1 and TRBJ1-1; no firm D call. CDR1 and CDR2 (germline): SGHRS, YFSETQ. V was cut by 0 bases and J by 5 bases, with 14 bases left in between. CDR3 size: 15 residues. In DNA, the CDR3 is TGCGCCAGCAGCTTGGGAACCAGCCTGGGGACTGAAGCTTTCTTT. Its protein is CASSLGTSLGTEAFF.

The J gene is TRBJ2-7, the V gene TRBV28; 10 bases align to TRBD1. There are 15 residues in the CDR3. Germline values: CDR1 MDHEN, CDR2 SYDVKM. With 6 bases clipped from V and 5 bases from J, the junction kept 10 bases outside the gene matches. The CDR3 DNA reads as TGTGCCAGCAGCCCTCCCGGGACAGGGGATAACGAGCAGTACTTC. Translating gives CASSPPGTGDNEQYF.

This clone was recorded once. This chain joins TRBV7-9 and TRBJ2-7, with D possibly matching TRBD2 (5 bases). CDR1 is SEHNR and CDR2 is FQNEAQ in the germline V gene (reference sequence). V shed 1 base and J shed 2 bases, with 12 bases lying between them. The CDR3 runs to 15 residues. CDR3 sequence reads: CASSLGLIGAYEQYF. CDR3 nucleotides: TGTGCCAGCAGCTTAGGGTTGATCGGGGCCTACGAGCAGTACTTC.

CDR3 residues: CATQSYSYEQYF. The DNA for the CDR3 is TGTGCCACCCAGTCGTACTCCTACGAGCAGTACTTC. This chain links TRBV6-1 with TRBJ2-7, with no clear D. The germline CDR1 and CDR2 sequences are MNHNS and SASEGT. This CDR3 is 12 amino acids long. Trimming took off 10 bases at V and 0 bases at J, with 10 bases between the two ends.

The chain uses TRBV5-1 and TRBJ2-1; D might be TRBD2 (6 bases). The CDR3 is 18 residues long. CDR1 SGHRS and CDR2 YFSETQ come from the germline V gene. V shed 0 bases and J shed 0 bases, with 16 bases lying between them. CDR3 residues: CASSLVPGVPSSYNEQFF. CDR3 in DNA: TGCGCCAGCAGCTTGGTTCCGGGGGTCCCGAGCTCCTACAATGAGCAGTTCTTC.

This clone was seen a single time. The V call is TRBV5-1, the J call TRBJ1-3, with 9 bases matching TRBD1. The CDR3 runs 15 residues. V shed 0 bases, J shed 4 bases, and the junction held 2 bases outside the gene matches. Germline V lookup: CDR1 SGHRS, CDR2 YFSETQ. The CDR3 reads CASSLDGTGGNTIYF. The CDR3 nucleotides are TGCGCCAGCAGCTTGGATGGGACAGGGGGAAACACCATATATTTT.

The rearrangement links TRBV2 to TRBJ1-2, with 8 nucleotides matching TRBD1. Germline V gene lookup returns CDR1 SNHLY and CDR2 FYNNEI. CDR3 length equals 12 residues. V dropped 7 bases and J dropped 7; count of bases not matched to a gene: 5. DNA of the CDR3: TGTGCCAGCATACGGACAGGGAGTGGCTACACCTTC. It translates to CASIRTGSGYTF.

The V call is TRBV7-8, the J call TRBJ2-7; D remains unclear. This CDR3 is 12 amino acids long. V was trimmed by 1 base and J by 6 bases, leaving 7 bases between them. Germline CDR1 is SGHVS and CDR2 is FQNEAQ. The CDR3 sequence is CASSLGQSEQYF. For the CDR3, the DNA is TGTGCCAGCAGCTTAGGTCAGTCCGAGCAGTACTTC.

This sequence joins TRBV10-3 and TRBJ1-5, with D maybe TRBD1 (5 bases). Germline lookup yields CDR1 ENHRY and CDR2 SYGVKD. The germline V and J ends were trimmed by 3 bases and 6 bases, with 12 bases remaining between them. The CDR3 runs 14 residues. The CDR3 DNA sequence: TGTGCCATCAGTGAAGGGACCCGGAGTCAGCCCCAGCATTTT. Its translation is CAISEGTRSQPQHF.

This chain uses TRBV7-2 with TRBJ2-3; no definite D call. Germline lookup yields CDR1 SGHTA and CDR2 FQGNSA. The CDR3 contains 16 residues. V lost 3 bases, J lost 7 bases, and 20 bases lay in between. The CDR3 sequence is CASSFPLTTTLNTQYF. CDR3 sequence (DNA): TGTGCCAGCAGCTTCCCTTTGACCACCACATTAAATACGCAGTATTTT.

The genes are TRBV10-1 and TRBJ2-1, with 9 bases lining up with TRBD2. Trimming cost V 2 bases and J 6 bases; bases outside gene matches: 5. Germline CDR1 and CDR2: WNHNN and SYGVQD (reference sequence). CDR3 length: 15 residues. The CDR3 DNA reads TGCGCCAGCAGTGAGGGGTTAGCGGGAGCCAATGAGCAGTTCTTC. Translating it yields CASSEGLAGANEQFF.

The CDR3 sequence: CAIRADSNNEQFF. CDR3 bases: TGTGCCATCAGGGCGGACAGTAACAATGAGCAGTTCTTC. The chain uses TRBV10-3 and TRBJ2-1; D possibly corresponds to TRBD1 (6 bases). This CDR3 is built from 13 residues. V was clipped by 6 bases and J by 5 bases, with 11 bases between them. The germline V gene has CDR1 ENHRY and CDR2 SYGVKD.

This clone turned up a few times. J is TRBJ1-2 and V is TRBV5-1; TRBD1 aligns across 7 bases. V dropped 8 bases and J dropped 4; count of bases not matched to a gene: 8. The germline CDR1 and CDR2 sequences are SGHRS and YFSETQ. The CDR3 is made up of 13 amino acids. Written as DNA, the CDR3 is TGCGCCAGTGAAACAGGGGTCGGCTATGGCTACACCTTC. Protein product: CASETGVGYGYTF.

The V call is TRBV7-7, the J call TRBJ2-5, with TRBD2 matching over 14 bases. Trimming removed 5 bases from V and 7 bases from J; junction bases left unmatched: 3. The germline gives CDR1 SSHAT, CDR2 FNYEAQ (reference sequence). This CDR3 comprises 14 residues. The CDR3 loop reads CASSPGLAGGTQYF. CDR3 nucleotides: TGTGCCAGCAGCCCCGGACTAGCGGGAGGGACCCAGTACTTC.